In its sample, the clone carrying this TCR beta chain was seen many times. What it recognizes is unknown. In each sample, at least 6 million PBMCs were isolated. This record belongs to a study of blood T cells in healthy people across ages. Whole-study results and caveats: Both naive CD4+ cell counts and diversity were greater in long-lived donors than in aged donors. Observed TCR beta diversity per million T cells went down as age went up. This fall followed a roughly linear course with age. Naive and antigen-experienced cells could not be conclusively compared, given unsorted PBMCs.

The CDR3 is made up of 15 amino acids. Germline V lookup: CDR1 SGHKS, CDR2 YYEKEE (reference sequence). J lost 1 base, V lost 4 bases, and 6 bases had no gene match. Then a second PCR, running about 6 to 12 cycles, was carried out with a sample-barcoded 5' primer and a J-beta primer mix. TCRdb ran MiXCR on the 5' RACE reads and lists one entry per CDR3 protein. The sample consists of more than 650,000 distinct CDR3 sequences, around a fifth of them appearing once. This clonotype was sampled from a man in his 70s in good health. Source material: blood. The rearrangement links TRBV5-5 to TRBJ2-5, with 8 positions matching TRBD1. The CDR3 sequence: CASSRGTGLQETQYF. The CDR3, as DNA: TGTGCCAGCAGCCGAGGGACAGGCCTCCAAGAGACCCAGTACTTC.